This T cell receptor beta chain was recorded in a study of spatial heterogeneity in lung cancer. Across the study: The average count in raw reads for each unique TCR and UMI combination exceeded 9.5 appearances. Study-level points and caveats: The appearance of ubiquitous expanded tumor TCRs in blood was greater at resection than follow-up.

The library protocol tagged each TCR cDNA with a unique molecular identifier. TCRdb re-analysed the 5' RACE reads in MiXCR, keeping a single row per CDR3 protein. The sample lists more than 35,000 distinct CDR3 sequences; approximately 5.2% were seen once. This clonotype was seen at least ten times. What it binds is unknown. The time point is: sample taken at primary tumor resection. No cells were sorted before sequencing. The whole RNA sequenced was extracted from tumor, nontumor lung or frozen PBMC. There were roughly 78 donors, all of them untreated patients with early-stage non-small cell lung cancer. CDR1 and CDR2 from the germline V gene are MNHEY and SVGEGT. The CDR3 consists of 13 residues. V dropped 2 bases and J dropped 5 bases, with 8 bases sitting between them.

The genes are TRBV6-2 or TRBV6-3 and TRBJ2-3; D not resolved. The TCR comes from a female donor with early-stage non-small cell lung cancer. This material consisted of PBMCs, taken at surgery. CDR3 bases: TGTGCCAGCAGTTACGAGGTGGGAGATACGCAGTATTTT. Translated, it gives CASSYEVGDTQYF.